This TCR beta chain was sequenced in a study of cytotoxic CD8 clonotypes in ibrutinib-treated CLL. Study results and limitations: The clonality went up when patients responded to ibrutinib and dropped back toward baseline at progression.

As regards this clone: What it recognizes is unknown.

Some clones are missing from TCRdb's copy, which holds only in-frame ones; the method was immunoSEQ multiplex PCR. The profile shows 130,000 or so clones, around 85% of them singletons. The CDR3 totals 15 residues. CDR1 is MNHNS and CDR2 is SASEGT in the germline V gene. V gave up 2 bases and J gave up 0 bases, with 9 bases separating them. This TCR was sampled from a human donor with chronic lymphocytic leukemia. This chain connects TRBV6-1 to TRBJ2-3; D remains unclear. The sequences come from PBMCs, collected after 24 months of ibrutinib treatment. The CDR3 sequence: CASSEHGFSTDTQYF. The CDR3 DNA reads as TGTGCCAGCAGTGAACACGGGTTTAGCACAGATACGCAGTATTTT.